This entry lists 12 T cell receptor beta chains sequenced from one sample in a study of tissue T cells after allogeneic stem cell transplantation. As for time point: mouse harvest day 14 after allogeneic transplant. The graft held 10^6 splenic CD5+ T cells and 10^7 T-cell-depleted bone marrow cells. Profiled with immunoSEQ multiplex PCR; TCRdb holds only in-frame clones, not every one. The sample consists of thousands of clones, 30% to 35% of them appearing once. Sequencing was carried out using skin. These receptors were obtained from a female BALB/c mouse given C57BL/6 T cells with graft-versus-host disease after an allogeneic hematopoietic cell transplant.

Concerning this clone itself: Mouse names are used for the genes. Read data end 1 residue before the CDR3 end; the end is taken from the germline J gene. This chain links TRBV5 with TRBJ1-2, with D possibly matching TRBD1 (6 bases). Per the germline V gene, CDR1 is LGHNA and CDR2 is YNLKQL (reference sequence). V lost 0 bases and J 5 bases, leaving 7 bases between the germline ends. This CDR3 is built from 13 residues. CDR3 in amino acids: CASSQDRGSDYTF. Incomplete CDR3 DNA: TGTGCCAGCAGCCAAGACAGGGGATCCGACTACACC.

This clone turned up a few times. Mouse germline and gene names are used. CDR3 region: CASSLTTYTEVFF. The sequenced part of the CDR3 DNA is TGTGCCAGCAGTTTAACGACATACACAGAAGTCTTC. J is TRBJ1-1 and V is TRBV15; D remains ambiguous. The CDR3 end falls 1 residue outside the read, so it is completed with the germline J gene. CDR3 size: 13 residues. Trimming took off 2 bases at V and 3 bases at J, with 7 bases between the two ends. Germline CDR1 SGHND, CDR2 FRSKSL.

This clone has only a few counts. Here the gene names and germline are mouse. Sequencing ends 1 residue short of the CDR3 end; the germline J gene provides the rest. This chain joins TRBV26 and TRBJ1-6; D is ambiguous. TRBJ1-6 is reported as an ORF; its role is uncertain. V was trimmed by 6 bases and J by 4 bases, leaving 10 bases between them. CDR1 and CDR2 from the germline V gene are KGHPV and FQNQEV (reference sequence). The CDR3 contains 14 residues. The sequenced CDR3 bases are TGTGCCAGCAGCCTCGGGTCATATAATTCGCCCCTCTAC. This sequence encodes CASSLGSYNSPLY. The CDR3, in full, reads CASSLGSYNSPLYF.

About this clone itself: Genes here carry mouse names. Read sequence stops 1 residue before the CDR3 end, and the germline J gene provides the missing end. The chain uses TRBV26 and TRBJ1-1; 8 nucleotides agree with TRBD1. The V and J ends lost 2 bases and 5 bases, in that order; junction bases with no gene match: 1. The CDR3 loop spans 13 amino acids. Per germline, CDR1 KGHPV and CDR2 FQNQEV (reference sequence). Partial CDR3 DNA: TGTGCCAGCAGTCTGGACAGGGGAACAGAAGTCTTC. Amino acids: CASSLDRGTEVF. The CDR3, in full, reads CASSLDRGTEVFF.

Concerning this clone: Gene names denote mouse genes. The read is 1 residue too short to cover the CDR3 end, so that end is filled in from the germline J gene. V gene TRBV26 combines with J gene TRBJ2-4, with D uncertain. The CDR3 is made up of 13 amino acids. Germline loops: CDR1 KGHPV, CDR2 FQNQEV (reference sequence). Trimming removed 4 bases at V and 3 bases at J, with 8 bases between. The CDR3 spells CASSREGQNTLYF. The sequenced CDR3 bases are TGTGCCAGCAGTCGGGAGGGACAAAACACCTTGTAC.

For this clone: The gene symbols are mouse symbols. The sequenced fragment ends 1 residue before the CDR3 boundary, so the rest is inferred from the germline J gene. The chain uses TRBV26 and TRBJ2-5; the D gene is possibly TRBD2 (6 bases). The V end lost 0 bases, the J end lost 5 bases, and 6 bases lay between the germline ends. This CDR3 is 13 amino acids long. Germline CDR1 is KGHPV and CDR2 is FQNQEV (reference sequence). CDR3 amino acids: CASSLSGGDTQYF. CDR3 DNA (partial): TGTGCCAGCAGTCTGTCGGGGGGAGACACCCAGTAC.

This clone rates as medium-sized (0.01 to 0.1%). The gene names here belong to mouse. The CDR3 end lies 1 residue beyond the end of the read and is filled in from the germline J gene. V is TRBV31 and J is TRBJ2-7, with TRBD1 matching over 10 bases. The CDR3 has 13 residues. Losses at the gene ends were 2 bases for V and 5 bases for J; bases not matched to a gene: 3. Germline CDR1 GKSSPN, CDR2 SITVG. Partial CDR3 DNA: TGTGCCTGGAGTTTGGACAGGGGGAATGAACAGTAC. It encodes CAWSLDRGNEQY. The entire CDR3 reads CAWSLDRGNEQYF.

Remarks on this clone: The gene names given are mouse names. The read ends 1 residue shy of where the CDR3 ends; the end is completed using the germline J gene. The chain has TRBV13-2 and TRBJ1-4; D call uncertain. This CDR3 has 12 amino acids. Trimming shortened V by 6 bases and J by 4 bases, and 7 bases separated the two germline ends. Per germline, CDR1 NNHNN and CDR2 SYGAGS (reference sequence). CDR3 amino acids: CASEGNNERLFF. Incomplete CDR3 DNA: TGTGCCAGCGAGGGCAACAACGAAAGATTATTT.

As for this clone: Gene names refer to mouse genes. The read gets to within 1 residue of the CDR3 end, and the germline J gene fills in the rest. This chain links TRBV26 with TRBJ1-6; 7 bases match TRBD1. Being an ORF, TRBJ1-6 has a function that is uncertain. Trimming removed 3 bases from V and 7 bases from J; junction bases left unmatched: 3. This CDR3 is 14 amino acids long. Germline V gene data show CDR1 as KGHPV and CDR2 as FQNQEV (reference sequence). CDR3 DNA, as far as it was read: TGTGCCAGCAGTCTCCGACAGGGCAATTCGCCCCTCTAC. Translation gives CASSLRQGNSPLY. The CDR3 reads in full as CASSLRQGNSPLYF.

By frequency in the sample, this clone is medium-sized. Genes and germline come from the mouse. The CDR3 end falls 1 residue outside the read, so it is completed with the germline J gene. The V and J genes are TRBV4 and TRBJ2-7; no clear D gene. The V gene lost 3 bases and the J gene lost 4 bases, with 10 bases spanning the gap. The V gene's germline CDR1 is LGHDT and CDR2 YNNKQL (reference sequence). This CDR3 region has 13 residues. Incomplete CDR3 DNA: TGTGCCAGCAGCTACGGACGTTCTTATGAACAGTAC. Amino acids: CASSYGRSYEQY. Given in full, the CDR3 is CASSYGRSYEQYF.

With respect to this clone: Genes and germline come from the mouse. With the read ending 1 residue before the CDR3 end, the germline J gene is used to fill in that end. The chain uses TRBV24 and TRBJ2-3; 7 bases agree with TRBD2. The germline gives CDR1 KGHTA, CDR2 FRNEEI. This CDR3 spans 16 amino acids. V lost 4 bases, J lost 1 base, and 8 bases stayed unmatched. The CDR3 here is CASSPLAGGGAETLYF. Incomplete CDR3 DNA: TGTGCCAGCAGTCCCCTGGCGGGGGGGGGTGCAGAAACGCTGTAT.

A word on this clone: Gene names are the mouse ones. CDR3 DNA, as far as it was read: TGTGCCAGCTCTCTTTGGACTGGGGGCGTTAACCAAGACACCCAGTAC. Translation gives CASSLWTGGVNQDTQY. The complete CDR3 sequence is CASSLWTGGVNQDTQYF. V gene TRBV12-2 combines with J gene TRBJ2-5; TRBD2 matches at 10 bases. The DNA ends 1 residue before the CDR3 does, and the rest of the CDR3 is filled in from the germline J gene. This CDR3 has 17 amino acids. V trimming: 1 base; J trimming: 0 bases; junction bases outside the gene matches: 6. Per germline, CDR1 SGHLS and CDR2 HYDKME.